What follows describes a single T cell receptor (beta chain). The antigen is unknown. The entirety of the isolated RNA underwent reverse transcription, so expressed TCRB transcripts were sequenced. Profiling relied on immunoSEQ multiplex PCR, and the TCRdb table lists in-frame clones only, not all of them. The sample yields around 250,000 clones, roughly an eighth seen once. Researchers reported sorting CD4+ naive, central memory, regulatory and stem cell-like memory cells via CD45RO/CCR7/CD25/CD127/CD95/CD27. The purity of all sorted populations exceeded 95%. The CDR3 spans 14 residues. V lost 4 bases, J lost 3 bases, and 2 bases stayed unmatched. Germline CDR1 and CDR2: SEHNR and FQNEAQ (reference sequence). This specimen belongs to a study of beta chain features in type 1 diabetes. At the level of the study: Age, gender and cell yields were similar between patients and healthy donors.

Study-level findings and limits: Type 1 diabetes patients had TCRB CDR3s that were shorter (moderately but significantly so) in all four CD4+ subsets. Shorter templates might be favored by PCR, equally in patients and controls.

The rearrangement joins TRBV7-9 to TRBJ2-3; TRBD2 matches 9 bases. This TCR was recovered from a man aged 25 to 45 with type 1 diabetes. The sequencing sample was made of naive CD4+ T cells from blood. The CDR3 bases are TGTGCCAGCAGCTACGGACTAGCGACAGATACGCAGTATTTT. As protein: CASSYGLATDTQYF.